One and the same sample provided the 4 T cell receptor beta chains below, sequenced in a study of T cell responses to AZD1222 COVID-19 vaccine. The assay was immunoSEQ multiplex PCR, and TCRdb's table has in-frame clones only and misses some. The table shows about 78,000 clones, with nearly 90% occurring only once. Sequenced here: peripheral blood, sampled on day 0 of MenACWY control vaccination. All receptors come from an adult in good health.

The chain links TRBV21-1 to TRBJ1-2; TRBD1, as called in the table, went unchecked against the DNA. TRBV21-1 is a recognized pseudogene. The CDR3 is made up of 16 amino acids. CDR3 coding DNA: TGTGCCAGCAGCAAAGCAGAGAACAGGGGAGGCTATGGCTACACCTTC. Translating it yields CASSKAENRGGYGYTF.

The rearrangement uses TRBV4-1 and TRBJ1-2, with a tentative D call TRBD1 (6 bases). From germline, CDR1 is MGHRA and CDR2 YSYEKL. V was trimmed by 0 bases and J by 0 bases, leaving 14 bases between them. CDR3 size: 17 residues. The CDR3 here is CASSQEGAGFPNYGYTF. The DNA of the CDR3 is TGCGCCAGCAGCCAAGAGGGGGCAGGGTTTCCTAACTATGGCTACACCTTC.

The CDR3 DNA reads TGTGCCAGCAGCTCCCGGACAGGGCAGAACACTGAAGCTTTCTTT. This gives the protein CASSSRTGQNTEAFF. The chain is built from TRBV7-6 and TRBJ1-1; 8 nucleotides agree with TRBD1. With V trimmed by 4 bases and J by 1 base, 5 bases remained unmatched. CDR3 length: 15 residues. Germline V gene data show CDR1 as SGHVS and CDR2 as FNYEAQ. The full variable domain, completed using reference TRBV7-6 and TRBJ1-1, is GAGVSQSPRYKVTKRGQDVALRCDPISGHVSLYWYRQALGQGPEFLTYFNYEAQQDKSGLPNDRFSAERPEGSISTLTIQRTEQRDSAMYRCASSSRTGQNTEAFFGQGTRLTVV.

The chain uses TRBV24-1 and TRBJ1-1; D unclear. Germline CDR1 and CDR2: KGHDR and SFDVKD. V dropped 6 bases and J dropped 5 bases, with 9 bases sitting between them. The CDR3 extends over 12 amino acids. CDR3 sequence: CATSPPGTEAFF. CDR3 bases: TGTGCCACCAGTCCCCCGGGAACTGAAGCTTTCTTT.